The clone carrying this T cell receptor (beta chain) appeared a few times. The sample originates from a study of T-cell reconstitution after alpha-beta-depleted transplantation in children. Unique molecular identifiers were incorporated when the TCRbeta library was constructed. TCRdb reprocessed the PCR reads with MiXCR, giving one entry per CDR3 protein. The sample has around 370,000 distinct CDR3 sequences, about 9.4% seen once; the top ten hold about 2.3%. CDR1 is SGHTA and CDR2 is FQGNSA in the germline V gene. Trimming stripped 2 bases from V and 5 bases from J, with 10 bases between. This CDR3 comprises 14 residues.

This chain connects TRBV7-2 to TRBJ1-5; perhaps TRBD1 as D (5 bases). The specimen was PBMCs from the stem cell graft donor, collected from the stem cell graft. The receptor was isolated from a human donor who donated a stem cell graft to a child with acute lymphoblastic leukemia. CDR3 nucleotides: TGTGCCAGCAGCTTATACAGGATAGATCAGCCCCAGCATTTT. Protein product: CASSLYRIDQPQHF.